This TCR beta chain was observed in a study of shared clonotypes between healthy human individuals. For the study at large: Per-donor plates numbered three CD4 naive, three CD4 memory, two CD8 naive and one CD8 memory.

Produced via immunoSEQ multiplex PCR; TCRdb's table is partial and in-frame only. The sample yields about 580,000 clones, 98% seen once. As defined, naive CD8 cells were CD45RO-negative and positively selected for CCR7, with terminally differentiated effector memory CD45RA+ cells excluded. Those who donated were healthy HIV-negative adults, with no recent acute infections or vaccinations reported. The CDR3 is 16 amino acids. CDR1 is SGHAT and CDR2 is FQNNGV in the germline V gene. V was pared by 4 bases and J by 4 bases, with 8 bases of the junction left unmatched. This TCR came from a man between 25 and 39 years old in good health. The chain has TRBV11-2 and TRBJ2-3; 10 bases align to TRBD2. Specimen: naive CD8+ T cells sorted from blood. CDR3 sequence (DNA): TGTGCCAGCAGCTCGACCTCTAGCGGGAGCGCAGATACGCAGTATTTT. It codes for CASSSTSSGSADTQYF.